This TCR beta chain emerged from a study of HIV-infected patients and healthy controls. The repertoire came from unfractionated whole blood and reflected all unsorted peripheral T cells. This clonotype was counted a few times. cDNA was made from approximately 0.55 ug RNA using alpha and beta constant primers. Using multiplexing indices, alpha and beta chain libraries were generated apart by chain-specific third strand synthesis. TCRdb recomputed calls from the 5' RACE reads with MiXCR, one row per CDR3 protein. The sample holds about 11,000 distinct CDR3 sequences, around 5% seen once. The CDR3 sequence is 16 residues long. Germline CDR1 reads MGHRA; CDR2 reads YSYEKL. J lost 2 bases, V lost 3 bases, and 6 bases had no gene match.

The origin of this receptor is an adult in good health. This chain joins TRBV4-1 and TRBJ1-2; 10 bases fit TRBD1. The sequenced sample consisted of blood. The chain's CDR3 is CASSHLGDRGNYGYTF. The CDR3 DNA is TGCGCCAGCAGCCATTTAGGGGACAGGGGAAACTATGGCTACACCTTC.